These T cell receptor beta chains were read from a single sample in a study of blood T cell repertoires in COVID-19. TCRdb keeps only in-frame clones here, not all; method: immunoSEQ multiplex PCR. The table lists roughly 67,000 clones, approximately 90% of them singletons. Material: peripheral blood. The receptors were sampled from a woman aged 55-70 years with acute or convalescent COVID-19. Both conserved end residues are part of each CDR3. Each record gives: V gene, J gene, CDR3 length, D gene, clone size, CDR3 protein, CDR3 DNA. A D gene is named only where the DNA matches it firmly. Clone size appears in some rows only: once, few, many, or a class for an expanded clone.

TRBV18	TRBJ2-6	17	-	few	CASSGQQGPSGANVLTF	TGTGCCAGCTCTGGTCAACAGGGTCCCTCTGGGGCCAACGTCCTGACTTTC
TRBV7-9	TRBJ1-2	13	-	-	CASSFGRAGGYTF	TGTGCCAGCAGCTTTGGCAGGGCTGGTGGCTACACCTTC
TRBV30	TRBJ2-1	13	-	-	CAWSVRTGIGSIF	TGTGCCTGGAGTGTTCGAACAGGGATCGGCTCGATCTTC
TRBV7-9	TRBJ2-2	13	-	-	CASSQGAVGELFF	TGTGCCAGCAGCCAAGGGGCAGTCGGGGAGCTGTTTTTT
TRBV3-1/TRBV3-2	TRBJ2-5	17	TRBD1	-	CASSQYPRGRKGETQYF	TGTGCCAGCAGCCAATATCCCAGGGGGCGAAAGGGTGAGACCCAGTACTTC
TRBV29-1	TRBJ1-1	13	-	-	CSVVIQGGTEAFF	TGCAGCGTTGTAATACAGGGAGGGACTGAAGCTTTCTTT
TRBV6-5	TRBJ1-4	15	-	-	CASSPETATNEKLFF	TGTGCCAGCAGCCCCGAGACAGCAACTAATGAAAAACTGTTTTTT
TRBV19	TRBJ1-5	15	-	-	CASSIIGQGGMAQHF	TGTGCCAGTAGTATCATCGGGCAGGGTGGCATGGCCCAGCATTTT
TRBV6-1	TRBJ1-6	14	-	-	CASSEETYNSPLHF	TGTGCCAGCAGTGAAGAGACTTATAATTCACCCCTCCACTTT
TRBV5-1	TRBJ2-4	17	-	-	CASSKLISPGAKNIQYF	TGCGCCAGCAGCAAGTTGATCTCCCCGGGGGCCAAAAACATTCAGTACTTC
TRBV5-6	TRBJ1-1	15	TRBD1	-	CASSIRTGWGTEAFF	TGTGCCAGCAGCATACGGACAGGGTGGGGCACTGAAGCTTTCTTT
TRBV20-1	TRBJ2-2	13	TRBD2	once	CSASGGSTGELFF	TGCAGTGCTAGTGGCGGGAGCACCGGGGAGCTGTTTTTT
TRBV6-2/TRBV6-3	TRBJ1-5	16	TRBD1	-	CASSYPRGQGARGQHF	TGTGCCAGCAGTTACCCGCGGGGACAGGGGGCGAGAGGCCAGCATTTT
TRBV4-1	TRBJ1-3	17	TRBD1	-	CASSQGAAGGTGNTIYF	TGCGCCAGCAGCCAAGGTGCGGCAGGGGGCACTGGAAACACCATATATTTT
TRBV3-1/TRBV3-2	TRBJ1-2	16	-	-	CASSTRGGADNYGYTF	TGTGCCAGCAGCACCCGCGGTGGGGCTGATAACTATGGCTACACCTTC
TRBV4-1	TRBJ2-1	18	TRBD2	-	CASSQVGTSGRVRNEQFF	TGCGCCAGCAGCCAAGTAGGGACTAGCGGGAGAGTAAGGAATGAGCAGTTCTTC
TRBV5-8	TRBJ2-1	19	TRBD2	-	CASSFIYRPSGGPYNEQFF	TGTGCCAGCAGCTTCATTTATCGCCCTAGCGGGGGTCCCTACAATGAGCAGTTCTTC
TRBV18	TRBJ2-2	15	-	-	CASSPRAENTGELFF	TGTGCCAGCTCACCACGCGCGGAGAACACCGGGGAGCTGTTTTTT
TRBV6-4	TRBJ2-1	15	-	-	CASSDSEEPYNEQFF	TGTGCCAGCAGTGACTCAGAGGAGCCCTACAATGAGCAGTTCTTC
TRBV6-6	TRBJ2-1	11	TRBD2	-	CASTSGRVRFF	TGTGCCAGCACTAGCGGGAGAGTCCGGTTCTTC
TRBV3-1/TRBV3-2	TRBJ1-1	13	-	-	CASSSGSRQYAFF	TGTGCCAGCAGCTCAGGCAGCCGCCAATACGCTTTCTTT
TRBV6-6	TRBJ1-3	14	-	-	CASSETGRRNTIYF	TGTGCCAGCAGTGAGACAGGAAGAAGAAACACCATATATTTT
TRBV21-1	TRBJ2-5	14	-	-	CASRRQDSKETQYF	TGTGCCAGCAGGCGACAGGATTCCAAAGAGACCCAGTACTTC
TRBV21-1	TRBJ2-5	15	-	-	CASSKGERAQETQYF	TGTGCCAGCAGCAAAGGAGAGCGGGCCCAAGAGACCCAGTACTTC
TRBV7-9	TRBJ1-1	11	-	-	CASSPGTEAFF	TGTGCCAGCAGCCCGGGGACTGAAGCTTTCTTT
TRBV29-1	TRBJ1-1	13	-	-	CSVEVGLNTEAFF	TGCAGCGTTGAGGTGGGGCTGAACACTGAAGCTTTCTTT
TRBV7-9	TRBJ2-1	12	-	-	CASSLLANEQFF	TGTGCCAGCAGCTTGTTAGCGAATGAGCAGTTCTTC
TRBV5-6	TRBJ2-2	14	-	once	CASSLGRGPGELFF	TGTGCCAGCAGCTTGGGTAGAGGGCCCGGGGAGCTGTTTTTT
TRBV7-9	TRBJ1-2	14	-	-	CASSLTGTNYGYTF	TGTGCCAGCAGCTTAACAGGGACTAACTATGGCTACACCTTC
TRBV3-1/TRBV3-2	TRBJ1-1	13	-	-	CASSQVADTEAFF	TGTGCCAGCAGCCAAGTGGCGGACACTGAAGCTTTCTTT
TRBV5-4	TRBJ1-4	13	TRBD1	-	CASSFQGEEKLFF	TGTGCCAGCAGCTTCCAGGGGGAGGAAAAACTGTTTTTT
TRBV27	TRBJ2-6	18	TRBD1	few	CANLKLQGAPPGANVLTF	TGTGCCAACCTCAAACTACAGGGGGCGCCCCCTGGGGCCAACGTCCTGACTTTC
TRBV7-2	TRBJ2-4	16	TRBD1	once	CASSPGQGTLQNIQYF	TGTGCCAGCAGCCCCGGACAGGGGACACTTCAAAACATTCAGTACTTC
TRBV15	TRBJ1-1	13	-	once	CATSRWESTEAFF	TGTGCCACCAGCAGATGGGAGAGCACTGAAGCTTTCTTT
TRBV12-3/TRBV12-4	TRBJ2-1	13	-	-	CASSQGYHNEQFF	TGTGCCAGCAGTCAGGGGTACCACAATGAGCAGTTCTTC
TRBV7-3	TRBJ1-6	15	TRBD1	-	CASSLIPGGGSPLHF	TGTGCCAGCAGCTTAATCCCAGGGGGTGGCTCACCCCTCCACTTT
TRBV7-9	TRBJ1-1	15	-	-	CASSLIPTGNTEAFF	TGTGCCAGCAGCCTAATACCTACAGGGAACACTGAAGCTTTCTTT
TRBV12-2	TRBJ2-2	20	-	-	CASRLGLRGQGRPNTGELFF	TGTGCAAGTCGCTTAGGGCTAAGGGGACAGGGCAGACCGAACACCGGGGAGCTGTTTTTT
TRBV19	TRBJ2-3	16	-	-	CASSLLELQDTDTQYF	TGTGCCAGTAGTCTTCTAGAGCTCCAAGACACAGATACGCAGTATTTT
TRBV27	TRBJ1-2	13	TRBD1	-	CASRRQGDRGYTF	TGTGCCAGCAGGCGACAGGGAGACCGTGGCTACACCTTC
TRBV11-2	TRBJ1-3	16	TRBD1	-	CASSLWDRVYGNTIYF	TGTGCCAGCAGCCTCTGGGACAGGGTCTATGGAAACACCATATATTTT
TRBV3-1/TRBV3-2	TRBJ1-1	14	-	once	CASSLGWRNTEAFF	TGTGCCAGCAGCCTTGGATGGAGGAACACTGAAGCTTTCTTT
TRBV7-8	TRBJ2-5	13	-	-	CASSPNRAETQYF	TGTGCCAGCAGCCCCAACAGGGCAGAGACCCAGTACTTC
TRBV12-3/TRBV12-4	TRBJ1-1	12	-	once	CASSFTGTEAFF	TGTGCCAGCAGTTTTACCGGTACTGAAGCTTTCTTT
TRBV10-3	TRBJ1-2	13	-	-	CAISERTSDGYTF	TGTGCCATCAGTGAGAGAACGTCAGATGGCTACACCTTC
TRBV23-1	TRBJ1-4	13	TRBD1	-	CASLDRGVEKLFF	TGCGCCAGCCTCGACAGGGGAGTTGAAAAACTGTTTTTT
TRBV7-2	TRBJ1-4	15	-	-	CASSLASQGGEKLFF	TGTGCCAGCAGCTTAGCGTCGCAGGGAGGGGAAAAACTGTTTTTT
TRBV20-1	TRBJ1-5	13	TRBD1	-	CSASQGANQPQHF	TGCAGTGCTAGTCAGGGGGCGAATCAGCCCCAGCATTTT
TRBV3-1/TRBV3-2	TRBJ1-2	20	-	-	CASSPLPTTGTRPVNYGYTF	TGTGCCAGCAGCCCCCTACCTACGACAGGAACTCGACCCGTTAACTATGGCTACACCTTC
TRBV11-2	TRBJ2-1	15	TRBD2	-	CASSSLAGPYNEQFF	TGTGCCAGCAGCTCACTAGCGGGGCCCTACAATGAGCAGTTCTTC
TRBV9	TRBJ1-2	14	TRBD1	-	CASSLETGPDGYTF	TGTGCCAGCAGCCTAGAGACAGGGCCGGATGGCTACACCTTC